The present TCR beta chain was sequenced within a study of T-cell reconstitution after alpha-beta-depleted transplantation in children. This clonotype came up many times. The CDR3 spans 14 residues. The J segment lost 5 bases and the V segment lost 2 bases, leaving 2 bases of the junction unmatched. Molecular barcoding with unique molecular identifiers was used for the TCRbeta library. TCRdb called the PCR reads again in MiXCR, with one record for every CDR3 protein. The repertoire holds around 410,000 distinct CDR3 sequences, with roughly a tenth as singletons. The TCR sequence derives from a human donor who donated a stem cell graft to a child with acute myeloid leukemia. This rearrangement joins TRBV12-3 or TRBV12-4 to TRBJ2-4, with TRBD1 identical over 8 bases. Specimen: PBMCs from the stem cell graft donor, collected from the stem cell graft. The CDR3 DNA is TGTGCCAGCAGTTTAACAGGGGGTCAAAACATTCAGTACTTC. Residues: CASSLTGGQNIQYF.